This T cell receptor (beta chain) derives from a study of blood T cell repertoires in COVID-19. Study information: There were acute and convalescent COVID-19 samples, and they came from the United States, Italy and Spain.

Germline assignment: CDR1 SGHRS and CDR2 YFSETQ. The CDR3 length is 13 residues. Trimming left V 5 bases short and J 1 base short, with 9 bases between. Original handling: Using reference gene primer amplification, nucleated cell counts were estimated. The data were produced by immunoSEQ multiplex PCR, yet TCRdb's version contains in-frame clones alone and is incomplete. That table furnishes V, J and clone size, whereas the DNA furnished D and trimming. Of hundreds of thousands of clones in the sample, more than 90% were seen once. Participants came from roughly 25 US areas, aged roughly 18 to 95 years. Participant-given clinical history determined each cohort assignment.

The chain is built from TRBV5-1 and TRBJ2-5; D perhaps matches TRBD1 (5 bases). The sequence came from a man aged 55 to 69 who had recovered from COVID-19. Sequencing was carried out using PBMCs or T cells enriched from blood (not recorded which). The CDR3 region has the DNA TGCGCCAGCAGTTCTGGGGCCCAAGAGACCCAGTACTTC. This codes for CASSSGAQETQYF.